Presented here are 15 T cell receptor beta chains from one specimen sequenced in a study of identical twins. TCRdb called the 5' RACE reads again in MiXCR, with one record for every CDR3 protein. The top ten hold 0.48% of the sample, which has about 530,000 distinct CDR3 sequences, 20% to 25% seen once. The sample was also linked to a second study, of yellow fever vaccine responses in identical twins.

The material sequenced was CD4+ T cells sorted from blood. The receptors derive from a woman aged 18 to 35 in good health.

The chain carries TRBV29-1 and TRBJ1-1, with a possible D match to TRBD1 (5 bases). The V end lost 6 bases, the J end lost 0 bases, and 17 bases lay between the germline ends. Germline V gene lookup returns CDR1 SQVTM and CDR2 ANQGSEA. The CDR3 contains 15 residues. CDR3 protein: CSVRRGAGVNTEAFF. The CDR3 DNA sequence: TGCAGCGTCAGAAGAGGGGCAGGCGTGAACACTGAAGCTTTCTTT. Supplemented by reference TRBV29-1 and TRBJ1-1, the full variable domain reads SAVISQKPSRDICQRGTSLTIQCQVDSQVTMMFWYRQQPGQSLTLIATANQGSEATYESGFVIDKFPISRPNLTFSTLTVSNMSPEDSSIYLCSVRRGAGVNTEAFFGQGTRLTVV.

This sequence joins TRBV21-1 and TRBJ1-5. TRBV21-1 is a known pseudogene. This CDR3 is built from 13 residues. CDR3 DNA: TGTGCCAACCGAGGGAATAGCAATCAGCCCCAGCATTTT. This codes for CANRGNSNQPQHF.

This clonotype was observed a few times. The chain joins TRBV12-3 or TRBV12-4 to TRBJ2-5; TRBD1 aligns across 10 bases. This CDR3 has 15 residues. With 7 bases clipped from V and 2 bases from J, the junction kept 7 bases outside the gene matches. The CDR3 sequence: CASNAGQGRQETQYF. The CDR3 DNA follows: TGTGCCAGCAACGCGGGACAGGGGAGGCAAGAGACCCAGTACTTC.

Only one count was recorded for this clonotype. The V call is TRBV29-1, the J call TRBJ2-1; D gene uncertain. The CDR3 runs 12 residues. The V end lost 8 bases, the J end lost 8 bases, and 16 bases lay between the germline ends. Germline lookup yields CDR1 SQVTM and CDR2 ANQGSEA. CDR3: CSSGRTQDEQFF. CDR3 in DNA: TGCAGCTCTGGTAGGACGCAGGATGAGCAGTTCTTC.

V usage is TRBV6-1 and J usage is TRBJ1-2; 11 nucleotides agree with TRBD1. V lost 1 base, J lost 6 bases, and 4 bases stayed unmatched. Germline-derived CDR1 and CDR2 are MNHNS and SASEGT. The CDR3 extends over 15 amino acids. The CDR3 spells CASSEEDRGHNGYTF. The CDR3 DNA follows: TGTGCCAGCAGTGAAGAGGACAGGGGGCATAATGGCTACACCTTC.

The chain combines TRBV9 with TRBJ2-1; 16 positions match TRBD2. Germline values: CDR1 SGDLS, CDR2 YYNGEE. The V gene end was trimmed by 4 bases and the J gene end by 8 bases; junction bases not matched to a gene: 6. The CDR3 has 16 amino acids. For the CDR3, the DNA is TGTGCCAGCAGCCCGGGACTAGCGGGAGGGCTTCATGAGCAGTTCTTC. Translated, it gives CASSPGLAGGLHEQFF. Full variable domain (rest looked up from reference TRBV9 and TRBJ2-1): DSGVTQTPKHLITATGQRVTLRCSPRSGDLSVYWYQQSLDQGLQFLIQYYNGEERAKGNILERFSAQQFPDLHSELNLSSLELGDSALYFCASSPGLAGGLHEQFFGPGTRLTVL.

This clonotype appeared a few times. The CDR3 reads CASSITSVPGELFF. In DNA, the CDR3 is TGTGCCAGTAGCATCACTAGCGTTCCCGGGGAGCTGTTTTTT. The V call is TRBV19, the J call TRBJ2-2; the match to TRBD2 covers 7 bases. CDR1 LNHDA and CDR2 SQIVND come from the germline V gene (reference sequence). J gave up 6 bases and V 6 bases, and 7 bases lay outside the gene matches. CDR3 size: 14 residues.

In this sample, this clonotype turned up a few times. V usage is TRBV12-3 or TRBV12-4 and J usage is TRBJ2-3; 8 nucleotides align to TRBD1. There are 15 residues in the CDR3. J lost 0 bases, V lost 3 bases, and 2 bases had no gene match. The CDR3 loop reads CASSFNRGSTDTQYF. Written as DNA, the CDR3 is TGTGCCAGCAGTTTTAACAGGGGGAGCACAGATACGCAGTATTTT.

V usage is TRBV5-1 and J usage is TRBJ2-3; weak D call: TRBD2 (5 bases). Trimming took 5 bases from V and 8 from J, leaving 15 bases between them. Germline-derived CDR1 and CDR2 are SGHRS and YFSETQ. The length of the CDR3 is 13 residues. Written as DNA, the CDR3 is TGCGCCAGCAGAGAACGGAGCGGAGTTACGCAGTATTTT. Translation gives CASRERSGVTQYF.

In its sample, this clonotype was seen a few times. The CDR3 reads CSARVGGWETQYF. For the CDR3, the DNA is TGCAGTGCTAGAGTAGGGGGGTGGGAGACCCAGTACTTC. This chain connects TRBV20-1 to TRBJ2-5; tentatively, D is TRBD1 or TRBD2 (6 bases each). Germline V lookup: CDR1 DFQATT, CDR2 SNEGSKA (reference sequence). The CDR3 has 13 residues. The ends were cut back, 1 base at V and 5 bases at J, with 11 bases in the middle.

This chain connects TRBV27 to TRBJ2-1; TRBD1 matches 9 bases. Losses at the gene ends were 7 bases for V and 0 bases for J; bases not matched to a gene: 7. This CDR3 has 16 residues. Germline V gives CDR1 MNHEY, CDR2 SMNVEV (reference sequence). The CDR3, as DNA: TGTGCCAGCATGGGCCGGACAGGGGACTCCTACAATGAGCAGTTCTTC. It codes for CASMGRTGDSYNEQFF.

This clonotype occurred a few times. V usage is TRBV20-1 and J usage is TRBJ2-3; D is possibly TRBD2 (5 bases). Germline V lookup: CDR1 DFQATT, CDR2 SNEGSKA (reference sequence). Trimming removed 0 bases from V and 2 bases from J, with 15 bases in between. The CDR3 covers 16 residues. CDR3 sequence: CSARDSWTGFTDTQYF. The CDR3 nucleotides read TGCAGTGCTAGAGATTCCTGGACTGGTTTCACAGATACGCAGTATTTT.

This clonotype came up a few times. V usage is TRBV2 and J usage is TRBJ2-6; D is unresolved. CDR1 is SNHLY, CDR2 FYNNEI, per germline. This CDR3 is built from 15 residues. V lost 4 bases and J lost 0, with 7 bases in between. The CDR3 loop reads CASSGQSSGANVLTF. CDR3 in DNA: TGTGCCAGCAGTGGTCAGAGCTCTGGGGCCAACGTCCTGACTTTC.

The CDR3 loop is CASSPGGGSNTGELFF. CDR3 sequence (DNA): TGCGCCAGCAGCCCCGGAGGGGGCTCGAACACCGGGGAGCTGTTTTTT. The chain recombines TRBV5-1 with TRBJ2-2; D may be TRBD1 (7 bases). CDR3 length: 16 residues. V lost 4 bases and J 0 bases, leaving 13 bases between the germline ends. CDR1 SGHRS and CDR2 YFSETQ come from the germline V gene.

This sequence joins TRBV5-6 and TRBJ1-2, with a weak D call TRBD1 (6 bases). V gave up 0 bases and J gave up 4 bases, with 13 bases separating them. The CDR3 runs 15 residues. CDR1 and CDR2 (germline): SGHDT, YYEEEE. CDR3 DNA: TGTGCCAGCAGCTTGGCACAGGGTCGGCTCTATGGCTACACCTTC. It is translated as CASSLAQGRLYGYTF.